What follows describes a single TCR beta chain. These data come from a study of blood T cell repertoires in COVID-19. Original analysis: It was from reference gene primer amplification that nucleated cell counts were estimated. Assay used: immunoSEQ multiplex PCR; TCRdb lists only in-frame clones, some missing. That table supplies the V and J calls and clone size; D and trimming were determined from the DNA. The sample includes 250,000 to 350,000 clones, 87% of them seen just once. This TCR derives from a man younger than 35 with active or convalescent COVID-19. Sequencing was done on a sample of peripheral blood.

The chain's CDR3 is CASSKTPDRNYGYTF. The CDR3 bases are TGCGCCAGCAGCAAAACCCCCGACAGAAACTATGGCTACACCTTC. The chain is built from TRBV5-1 and TRBJ1-2, with a tentative D call TRBD1 (5 bases). Looked up from germline, CDR1 is SGHRS and CDR2 is YFSETQ. V lost 4 bases and J 2 bases, leaving 15 bases between the germline ends. CDR3 length: 15 residues.